This T cell receptor beta chain derives from a study of blood T cell repertoires in COVID-19. Across the study: Sample material is recorded as cDNA or gDNA derived from T cells, B-cell-depleted T cells, or PBMCs.

Authors' methods: Amplified reference gene primers provided the basis for estimating nucleated cell counts. Using immunoSEQ multiplex PCR, the repertoire was profiled, and TCRdb retains in-frame clones only, with some absent. V and J calls and clone size follow that table, whereas D and trimming were derived from the DNA. The sample holds more than 250,000 clones, 88% seen once. Sequencing input: peripheral blood. This clonotype was obtained from a woman aged 25 to 39 with COVID-19, enrolled during active disease.

CDR3 sequence: CASSLLSTYNEQFF. CDR3 DNA: TGCGCCAGCAGCTTGCTGTCAACATACAATGAGCAGTTCTTC. The chain combines TRBV5-1 with TRBJ2-1; D is uncertain. The germline gives CDR1 SGHRS, CDR2 YFSETQ. The CDR3 consists of 14 residues. Trimming removed 1 base at V and 4 bases at J, with 9 bases between.